This section outlines one TCR beta chain sequence together with its context. This sample was included in a study of CD8 T cells in Susac syndrome. Random hexamers primed reverse transcription of about 0.45 to 1 ug RNA. TCRdb used MiXCR to reprocess the immunoSEQ multiplex PCR reads, holding one entry per CDR3 protein. Found here are approximately 170,000 distinct CDR3 sequences, around 94% of them singletons; the top ten hold about 0.086%. The CDR3 runs to 13 residues. J was trimmed by 6 bases and V by 0 bases; bases with no gene match: 1. Sequenced input: CD4+ T cells from PBMCs. The sequence derives from a human donor with multiple sclerosis. This rearrangement joins TRBV12-3 or TRBV12-4 to TRBJ1-1, with 7 positions matching TRBD1. The CDR3 nucleotides read TGTGCCAGCAGTTTAGCCAGGGGGTCTGAAGCTTTCTTT. Its protein is CASSLARGSEAFF.